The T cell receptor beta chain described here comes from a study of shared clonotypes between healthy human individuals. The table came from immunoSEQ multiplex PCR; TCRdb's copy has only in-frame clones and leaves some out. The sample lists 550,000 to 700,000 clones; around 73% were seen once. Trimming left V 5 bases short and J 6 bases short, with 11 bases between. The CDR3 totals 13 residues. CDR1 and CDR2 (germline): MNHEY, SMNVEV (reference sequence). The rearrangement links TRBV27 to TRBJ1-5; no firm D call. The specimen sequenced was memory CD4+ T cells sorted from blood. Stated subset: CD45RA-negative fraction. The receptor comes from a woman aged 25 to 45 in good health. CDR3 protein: CASSTQLGQPQHF. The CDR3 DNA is TGTGCCAGCAGTACCCAATTGGGTCAGCCCCAGCATTTT.